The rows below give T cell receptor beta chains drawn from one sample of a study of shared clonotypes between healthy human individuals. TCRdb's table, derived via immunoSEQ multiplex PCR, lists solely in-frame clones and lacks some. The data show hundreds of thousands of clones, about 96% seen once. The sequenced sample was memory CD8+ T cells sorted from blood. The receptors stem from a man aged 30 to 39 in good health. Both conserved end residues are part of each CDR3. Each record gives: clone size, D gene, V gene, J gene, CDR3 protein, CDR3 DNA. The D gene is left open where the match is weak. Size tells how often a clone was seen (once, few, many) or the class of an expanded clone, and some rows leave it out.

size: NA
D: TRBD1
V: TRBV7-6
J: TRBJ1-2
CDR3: CASSPRGTGDGYTF
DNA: TGTGCCAGCAGCCCAAGGGGGACAGGGGATGGCTACACCTTC

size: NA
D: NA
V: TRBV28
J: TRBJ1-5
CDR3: CASSLGGQSNQPQHF
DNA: TGTGCCAGCAGTTTGGGGGGGCAGAGCAATCAGCCCCAGCATTTT

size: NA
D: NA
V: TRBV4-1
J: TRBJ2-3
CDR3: CASSHPKQDFTDTQYF
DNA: TGCGCCAGCAGCCATCCTAAACAGGATTTCACAGATACGCAGTATTTT

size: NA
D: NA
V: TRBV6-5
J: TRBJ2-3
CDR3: CASSPALFGTQYF
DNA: TGTGCCAGCAGTCCAGCATTGTTCGGGACGCAGTATTTT

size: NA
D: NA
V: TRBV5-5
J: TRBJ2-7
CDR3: CASSFRVPYEQYF
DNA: TGTGCCAGCAGCTTCAGGGTCCCATACGAGCAGTACTTC

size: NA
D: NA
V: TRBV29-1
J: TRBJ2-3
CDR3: CSGESWGTYGRTDTQYF
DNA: TGCAGCGGCGAATCATGGGGGACATACGGGAGGACAGATACGCAGTATTTT

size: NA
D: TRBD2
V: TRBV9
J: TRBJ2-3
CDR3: CASSVDPRTSGSDTQYF
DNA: TGTGCCAGCAGCGTAGATCCGAGGACTAGCGGGTCAGATACGCAGTATTTT

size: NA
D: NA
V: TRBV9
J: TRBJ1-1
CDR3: CASSVDGGPNTEAFF
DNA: TGTGCCAGCAGCGTAGACGGGGGGCCTAACACTGAAGCTTTCTTT

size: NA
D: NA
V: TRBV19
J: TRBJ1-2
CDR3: CASSKGTYGYTF
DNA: TGTGCCAGTAGTAAGGGCACCTATGGCTACACCTTC

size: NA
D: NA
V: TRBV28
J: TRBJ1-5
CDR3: CASTRTANQPQHF
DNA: TGTGCCAGTACTAGGACAGCCAATCAGCCCCAGCATTTT

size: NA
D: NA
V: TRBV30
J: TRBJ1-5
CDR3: CAWSVLGNQPQHF
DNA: TGTGCCTGGAGTGTTTTGGGGAATCAGCCCCAGCATTTT

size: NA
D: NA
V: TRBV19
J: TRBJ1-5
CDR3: CASNDRRANQPQHF
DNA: TGTGCCAGTAATGACAGAAGGGCTAATCAGCCCCAGCATTTT

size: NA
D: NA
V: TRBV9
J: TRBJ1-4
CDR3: CASSVDAVNEKLFF
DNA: TGTGCCAGCAGCGTAGATGCAGTGAATGAAAAACTGTTTTTT

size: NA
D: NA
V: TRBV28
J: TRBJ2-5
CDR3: CASSLLETQYF
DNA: TGTGCCAGTTCGTTATTGGAGACCCAGTACTTC

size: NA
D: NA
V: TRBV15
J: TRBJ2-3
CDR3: CATSVGGDWPAAFTDTQYF
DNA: TGTGCCACCAGCGTAGGCGGTGATTGGCCAGCGGCCTTCACAGATACGCAGTATTTT

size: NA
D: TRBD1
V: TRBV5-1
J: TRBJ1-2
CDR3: CASKGTGGIYGYTF
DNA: TGCGCCAGTAAGGGGACAGGCGGGATCTATGGCTACACCTTC

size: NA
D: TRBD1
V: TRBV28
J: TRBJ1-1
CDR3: CASSLEQGARNTEAFF
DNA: TGTGCCAGCAGTTTGGAGCAGGGGGCTAGGAACACTGAAGCTTTCTTT

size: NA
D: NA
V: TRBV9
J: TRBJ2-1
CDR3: CASSVEARWGNEQFF
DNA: TGTGCCAGCAGCGTAGAGGCTAGGTGGGGTAATGAGCAGTTCTTC

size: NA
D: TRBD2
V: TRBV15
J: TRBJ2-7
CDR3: CATSRGGTSGLHEQYF
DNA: TGTGCCACCAGCAGAGGGGGGACTAGCGGGCTCCACGAGCAGTACTTC

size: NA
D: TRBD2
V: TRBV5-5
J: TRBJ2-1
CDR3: CASSLRLADYNEQFF
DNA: TGTGCCAGCAGCTTGCGGCTAGCGGACTACAATGAGCAGTTCTTC

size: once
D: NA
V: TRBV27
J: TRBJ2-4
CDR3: CASSFLTPGASKNIQYF
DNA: TGTGCCAGCAGTTTTCTCACTCCGGGGGCCTCCAAAAACATTCAGTACTTC

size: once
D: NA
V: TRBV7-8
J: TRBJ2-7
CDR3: CASSLVGIGYSYEQYF
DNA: TGTGCCAGCAGCTTAGTGGGGATAGGGTACTCCTACGAGCAGTACTTC

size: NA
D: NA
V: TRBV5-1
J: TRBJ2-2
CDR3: CASSLLVGPGGELFF
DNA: TGCGCCAGCAGCCTACTCGTGGGGCCGGGCGGGGAGCTGTTTTTT

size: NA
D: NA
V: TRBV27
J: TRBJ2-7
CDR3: CASSLSTTYEQYF
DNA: TGTGCCAGCAGTTTATCGACTACCTACGAGCAGTACTTC

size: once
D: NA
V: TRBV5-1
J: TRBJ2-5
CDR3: CASSLAREETQYF
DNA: TGCGCCAGCAGCTTGGCCAGGGAAGAGACCCAGTACTTC

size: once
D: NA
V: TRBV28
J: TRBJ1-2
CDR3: CASSLQGYYGYTF
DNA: TGTGCCAGCAGTTTACAGGGTTACTATGGCTACACCTTC

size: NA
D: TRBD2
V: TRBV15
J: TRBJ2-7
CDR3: CATSSGSGGSYEQYF
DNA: TGTGCCACCAGCAGTGGTAGCGGGGGCTCCTACGAGCAGTACTTC

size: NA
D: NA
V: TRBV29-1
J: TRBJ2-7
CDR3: CSVEGPAVNYEQYF
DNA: TGCAGCGTTGAAGGTCCCGCGGTGAACTACGAGCAGTACTTC

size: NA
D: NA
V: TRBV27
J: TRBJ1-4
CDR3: CASSLTVKEKLFF
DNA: TGTGCCAGCAGTTTGACAGTAAAAGAAAAACTGTTTTTT

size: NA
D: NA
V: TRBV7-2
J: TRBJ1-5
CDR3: CASSPRGGNQPQHF
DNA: TGTGCCAGCAGCCCCCGGGGCGGCAATCAGCCCCAGCATTTT

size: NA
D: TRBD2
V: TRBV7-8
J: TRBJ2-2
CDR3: CASSLPASGNTGELFF
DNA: TGTGCCAGCAGCTTACCGGCTAGCGGGAACACCGGGGAGCTGTTTTTT

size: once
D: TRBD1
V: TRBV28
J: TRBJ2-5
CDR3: CASSGTGGRETQYF
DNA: TGTGCCAGCAGTGGGACAGGGGGGAGGGAGACCCAGTACTTC

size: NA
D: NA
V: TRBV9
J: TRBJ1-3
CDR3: CASSVRGTSGNTIYF
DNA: TGTGCCAGCAGCGTAAGAGGGACGTCTGGAAACACCATATATTTT

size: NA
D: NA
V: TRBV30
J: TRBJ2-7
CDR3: CAWSISFGTQQYF
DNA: TGTGCCTGGAGTATTTCTTTTGGAACGCAGCAGTACTTC

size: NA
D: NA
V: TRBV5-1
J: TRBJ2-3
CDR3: CASSKTSTDTQYF
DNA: TGCGCCAGCAGCAAAACTAGCACAGATACGCAGTATTTT

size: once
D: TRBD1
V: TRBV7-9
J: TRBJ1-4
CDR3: CASSQLRDRINEKLFF
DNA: TGTGCCAGTAGTCAACTCCGGGACAGAATTAATGAAAAACTGTTTTTT

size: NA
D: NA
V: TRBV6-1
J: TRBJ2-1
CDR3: CASSERGEYSEQFF
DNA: TGTGCCAGCAGTGAAAGGGGGGAGTACAGTGAGCAGTTCTTC

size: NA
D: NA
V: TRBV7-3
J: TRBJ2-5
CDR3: CASSLGASEWETQYF
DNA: TGTGCCAGCAGCTTAGGGGCTAGCGAATGGGAGACCCAGTACTTC

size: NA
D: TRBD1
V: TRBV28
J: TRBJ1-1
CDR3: CASSPGGRDTEAFF
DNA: TGTGCCAGCAGCCCAGGGGGGAGGGACACTGAAGCTTTCTTT

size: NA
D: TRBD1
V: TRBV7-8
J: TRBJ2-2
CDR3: CATGHYTQGTGELFF
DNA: TGTGCCACCGGACACTATACACAGGGGACCGGGGAGCTGTTTTTT

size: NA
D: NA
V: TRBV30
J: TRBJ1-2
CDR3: CAWRPPTDQRTMRGYTF
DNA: TGTGCCTGGAGGCCCCCGACAGATCAACGGACTATGCGTGGCTACACCTTC

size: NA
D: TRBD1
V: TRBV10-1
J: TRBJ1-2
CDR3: CASSEGGDRQNGYTF
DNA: TGCGCCAGCAGTGAGGGGGGGGACAGGCAAAATGGCTACACCTTC

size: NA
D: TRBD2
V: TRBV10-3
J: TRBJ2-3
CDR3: CAISLAGAGTDTQYF
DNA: TGTGCCATCAGTCTAGCGGGAGCGGGCACAGATACGCAGTATTTT

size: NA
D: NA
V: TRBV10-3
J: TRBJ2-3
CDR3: CAISDPPDPDTQYF
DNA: TGTGCCATCAGTGACCCGCCGGATCCAGATACGCAGTATTTT

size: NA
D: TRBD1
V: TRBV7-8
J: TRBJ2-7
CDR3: CASSLDRGHYEQYF
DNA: TGTGCCAGCAGCTTAGACAGGGGGCACTACGAGCAGTACTTC

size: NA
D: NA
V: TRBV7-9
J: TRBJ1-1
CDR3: CASSLRGRKNTEAFF
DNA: TGTGCCAGCAGCTTACGAGGTAGGAAGAACACTGAAGCTTTCTTT